This TCR beta chain was obtained from a study of CD8+ T cells in alopecia areata. Study-wide context: Treated patients took oral tofacitinib at 5 to 10 mg twice daily. Patients took tofacitinib for 6 to 18 months, followed by 6 drug-free months.

In each case, RNA was isolated and then reverse transcribed into cDNA as the sequencing template. The method was immunoSEQ multiplex PCR; TCRdb's version includes in-frame clones alone and lacks a portion of them. The data show almost 250,000 clones, 67% seen once. This CDR3 comprises 13 residues. The germline V and J ends were trimmed by 0 bases and 9 bases, with 14 bases remaining between them. Germline V CDR1 and CDR2: GTSNPN, SVGIG (reference sequence). Lesional scalp punch biopsies and peripheral blood came from alopecia areata patients. The sample in question was CD4+ T cells sorted from blood, obtained at week 0. This chain uses TRBV30 with TRBJ2-5; D uncertain. The clonotype originates from a human donor with alopecia areata. CDR3 region: CAWSVLGLGSQYF. CDR3 coding DNA: TGTGCCTGGAGTGTACTTGGTTTGGGATCCCAGTACTTC.